Below, one T cell receptor beta chain is given with its context. Its recognized antigen is unknown. One base away there is no much larger clone; base qualities are not given. In total, 600 or so healthy bone marrow donors made up the cohort. Cohort members were all nominally healthy when sampled, although unrecorded immune exposures were likely present. The donor tested CMV seropositive and was one of the 289 seropositive cohort members. A peripheral blood sample was provided by each donor, and peripheral blood mononuclear cells were used for TCR beta sequencing. Genomic DNA was extracted from the blood cell samples with the Qiagen DNeasy Blood Extraction Kit. Library preparation used the immunoSEQ multiplex PCR assay. A mixture of 60 forward primers for TCR Vbeta segments and 13 reverse primers for TCR Jbeta segments was used in the multiplex PCR. The CDR3 region of rearranged TCR beta genes was amplified from genomic DNA by a multiplex PCR assay. On the Illumina HiSeq System, the amplified TCR beta libraries were sequenced as 87-base-pair reads. Per the authors' processing: Across the roughly 600 repertoires, a later analysis counted roughly 77 million unique TCR beta chains, approximately 12 million of which were shared by at least two donors. Raw reads were error-corrected and collapsed into unique sequences by a nearest-neighbor algorithm in which closely related sequences were merged to remove PCR and sequencing errors. To assign V, D and J gene segments, CDR3 sequences were aligned to IMGT reference sequences. For a sequence to be retained, a match of at least six nucleotides to both a V gene segment and a J gene segment was required. Rearrangements were classified as productive when the CDR3 lacked stop codons and remained in frame with V and J, and all other rearrangements were classified as non-productive. CDR3 was defined according to IMGT convention as the region running from the second conserved V-encoded cysteine to the conserved J-encoded phenylalanine. In an earlier analysis of roughly 580 of the donors, sequences lacking an unambiguous match to a single V gene segment were excluded. In an earlier analysis of 587 of the donors, V segments were called functional above 56.7% productive rearrangements and were called segregating when the between-donor standard deviation exceeded 5%. A statistical classification framework was developed to diagnose cytomegalovirus status using the catalog of TCR beta chain sequences. V and J gene assignment, in a later analysis, came from comparing TCR nucleotide sequences with IMGT/GENE-DB human TR gene sequences. In a later analysis, CDR3 sequences and most-parsimonious VDJ recombination scenarios were assigned using the TCRdist pipeline. A later analysis defined each TCR beta chain by its CDR3 amino acid sequence plus V-gene family, and excluded reads lacking a unique V-gene family. To address suspected cross-contamination and a sequencing artifact, a later analysis removed over 500 highly shared, low-generation-probability nucleotide sequences. In a later analysis, a clonal expansion index was calculated for each public chain from normalized within-repertoire ranks of inferred template counts. In a later analysis, generation probabilities were computed using a VDJ recombination model fitted to out-of-frame rearrangements, and the results were checked against IGoR. A later analysis scored TCR-TCR, TCR-HLA and TCR-CMV co-occurrence with hypergeometric tests, applying a repertoire-size bias correction to TCR pairs. A later analysis estimated false discovery rates by permuting HLA or CMV assignments 20 times. In a later analysis, co-occurring TCRs were grouped using DBSCAN, and TCRdist sequence similarity was added for clustering within HLA-allele-positive subsets. Repertoires with fewer than 30,000 or more than 120,000 public chains, plus five repertoires with anomalous nucleotide sharing, were excluded from co-occurrence clustering. The source is immuneACCESS, and TCRdb retained only in-frame sequences with V and J called. Part of the clones is not carried over; for the studies checked, unresolved V genes explain less than half of this, and the remainder is unexplained. The V and J calls and clone size were taken over from that table, and D and trimming were inferred from the DNA. The sample profile shows fewer than 120,000 clones; roughly three quarters of them were found once. The top ten constitute around 6.6% of the sample.

The data originate from a study of cytomegalovirus exposure and HLA in healthy donors (dated by TCRdb to 2016 to 2017). Notes on the research overall: An earlier analysis of about 560 of the donors reported under 300 Gb of sequence data and 117 million unique TCR beta sequences obtained from about 179 million T cells. About 280 gigabases of sequencing data and around 80 million unique TCR sequences made up an early release that covered 500 to 650 HLA-typed donors. Of the 350 to 450 genotyped donors, 65% to 90% fell in the genetic ancestry cluster associated with self-reported Caucasian donors. The study was designed to test whether signatures of past pathogen exposure could be identified by cataloging public T cell receptors. The T cell repertoires of under 750 subjects were profiled by immunosequencing and related to cytomegalovirus serostatus. A separate validation cohort of 90 to 150 different subjects was used in addition to the roughly 720-subject first cohort. High-throughput TCR immunosequencing, statistical association of individual TCRs with disease status, and machine learning were combined to predict cytomegalovirus infection status. To study patterns of TCR occurrence, a later analysis re-analyzed previously published TCR beta repertoires from hundreds of donors and added high-resolution HLA genotyping. The later analysis used no new phenotypic data to find candidate immune exposures, relying instead on TCR beta sequences and their occurrence across donors. An earlier analysis of around 540 of the donors applied high-throughput TCR beta sequencing to assess whether each TCR beta V gene segment acted as functional or pseudogenic. Donor age, sex, ethnicity and CMV serostatus were compiled alongside the repertoire data. Genome-wide SNP genotypes for about 65% of the roughly 670 donors were used in a later genetic analysis, which treated that subset as a discovery cohort. Every repertoire in the discovery cohort had been generated on one and the same sequencing platform. HLA typing covered class I and class II loci at four-digit resolution. The number of typed donors differed by locus: about 620-640 for A, B, C, DRB1 and DQB1; some 500 for DQA1; some 590 for DPA1; and some 470 for DPB1. Several DR-DQ haplotypes were treated as single units for association and clustering because of strong linkage in the cohort. Among roughly 400 genotyped donors of the cohort, an average of about 240,000 unique TCR beta nucleotide sequences were sequenced per donor, about a sixth of them non-productive. Overall results and qualifications from the work: According to a later analysis, most CMV-associated TCR beta chains appeared to be HLA-restricted, and the HLA associations seemed to be driven largely by CMV exposure. A later analysis found that TCR association rates varied across HLA loci, with DRB1 alleles showing the most associated TCRs and HLA-C alleles the fewest. In vitro tests confirmed that a few of the cytomegalovirus-associated TCR beta chains recognize cytomegalovirus antigens. Immune exposure information for the cohort was limited to CMV serostatus. Cytomegalovirus status was reported to be diagnosed by the classifier with high specificity and sensitivity in both the original and validation cohorts. Some IMGT-functional V segments, including TRBV6-2 and TRBV6-3, could not be distinguished by the 87-base-pair reads and were therefore excluded. When HLA alleles, especially DR and DQ, strongly co-occurred, TCR associations were difficult to assign to individual alleles. In an earlier analysis of about 540 of the donors, most TCR beta V segments were observed in productive rearrangements about 87% or about 30% of the time, broadly matching IMGT annotations. In this cohort, only TCR beta chains were sequenced, and detectable features were limited by the absence of alpha or paired-chain data. Because HLA typing was missing for some donors at each locus, association tests included only the typed subset. The sequencing pipeline was judged likely to have produced a cluster of highly shared sequence variants as a technical artifact. A later genetic analysis reported fewer N-insertions in productive TCRs among donors in an Asian-associated ancestry cluster than the roughly 650-donor mean. Several of the top co-occurrence clusters appeared to be linked to parvovirus B19, influenza, CMV and Epstein-Barr virus, according to a later analysis. Linkage disequilibrium might explain the correlated functional status among segregating V segments, but an unknown experimental factor could not be ruled out. At a false discovery rate of 0.05, a later analysis linked 15,000 to 20,000 TCR beta sequences to specific HLA alleles. Sequencing depth was assumed to be roughly uniform across donors in the presence/absence analyses, though that assumption may not hold. V-gene and J-gene trimming of TCR beta chains was associated with a missense DCLRE1C variant in a later genetic analysis, and the association was replicated in an independent cohort. Because counts were too low, about 15 rarely observed V segments, including chromosome 9 orphons, were left out of the earlier analysis of 500 to 650 of the donors. A further reported finding was that TCR beta sequences accurately predicted the HLA-A and HLA-B alleles for most subjects in the first cohort. Most TCR sequences were observed very rarely across donors, whereas some public TCRs were present in many individuals. In the study, approximately 160 TCR beta chains were listed as associated with cytomegalovirus. According to the authors, the approach could potentially be generalized to other disease states and immunological phenotypes. In a later analysis, HLA-associated TCR beta chains were found to be more clonally expanded and to have lower generation probabilities than equally common non-associated chains.

Including cysteine and phenylalanine, the CDR3 has 17 amino acids. Left in the record is the CDR3 DNA by itself, 51 bases read in frame from the first base. Trimmed from V: 5 bases; trimmed from J: 6 bases; junction bases lacking a gene match: 15. CDR1 and CDR2 are read off the germline V gene as SGHNT and YENEEA. The V and J genes are TRBV11-3 and TRBJ2-1; 8 middle bases align to TRBD1. This sequence originates from a man between 25 and 39 years old in good health and CMV-seropositive. Sequences were obtained from PBMCs. The sequence in DNA is TGTGCCAGCAGCCGAGGTCGCGAGACAGGGGCGGCCAATGAGCAGTTCTTC. Translated, it gives CASSRGRETGAANEQFF.